The entry below describes one T cell receptor beta chain. The CDR3 is made up of 15 amino acids. Germline-derived CDR1 and CDR2 are MDHEN and SYDVKM. V was pared by 8 bases and J by 5 bases, with 8 bases of the junction left unmatched. This entry belongs to a study of blood T cell repertoires in COVID-19. Study details: Specimens from acute and convalescent COVID-19 originated in the United States, Italy and Spain. T cells, B-cell-depleted T cells, or PBMCs provided the cDNA or gDNA that served as material.

Per the study methods: Estimation of nucleated cell counts relied on the amplification of reference gene primers. Method: immunoSEQ multiplex PCR; TCRdb's copy keeps in-frame clones and lacks some. V, J and clone size derive from that table, while D and trimming were established from the DNA sequence. The sample consists of 250,000 to 350,000 clones, about 90% of them appearing once. Sequencing used peripheral blood. The chain couples TRBV28 to TRBJ1-6; TRBD1 aligns across 8 bases. The source is a young woman who had recovered from COVID-19. CDR3 loop: CASRPRDRHNSPLHF. Here the CDR3 DNA reads TGTGCCAGCCGCCCCCGGGACAGGCATAATTCACCCCTCCACTTT.